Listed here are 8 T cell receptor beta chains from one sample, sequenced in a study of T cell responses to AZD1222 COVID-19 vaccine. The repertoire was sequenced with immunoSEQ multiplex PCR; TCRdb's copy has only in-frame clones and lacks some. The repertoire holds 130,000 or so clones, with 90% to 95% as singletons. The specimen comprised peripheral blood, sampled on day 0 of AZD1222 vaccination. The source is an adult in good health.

CDR3 sequence reads: CASSRLTGRGSDYGYTF. Written as DNA, the CDR3 is TGTGCCAGCAGCCGTCTGACAGGGCGAGGATCAGACTATGGCTACACCTTC. The rearrangement uses TRBV7-8 and TRBJ1-2; 7 nucleotides agree with TRBD1. Losses at the gene ends were 5 bases for V and 3 bases for J; bases not matched to a gene: 15. Germline-derived CDR1 and CDR2 are SGHVS and FQNEAQ. The CDR3 has 17 amino acids.

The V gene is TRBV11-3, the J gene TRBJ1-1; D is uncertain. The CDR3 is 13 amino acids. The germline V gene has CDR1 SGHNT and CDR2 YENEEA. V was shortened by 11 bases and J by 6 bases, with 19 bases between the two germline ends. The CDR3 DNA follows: TGTGCCGGGGAGAGTTCGAACCTCCCTGAAGCTTTCTTT. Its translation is CAGESSNLPEAFF.

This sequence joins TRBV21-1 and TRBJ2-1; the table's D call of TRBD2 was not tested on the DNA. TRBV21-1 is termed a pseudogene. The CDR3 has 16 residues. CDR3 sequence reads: CASSKDRTSSYNEQFF. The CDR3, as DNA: TGTGCCAGCAGCAAAGATCGGACTAGCTCCTACAATGAGCAGTTCTTC.

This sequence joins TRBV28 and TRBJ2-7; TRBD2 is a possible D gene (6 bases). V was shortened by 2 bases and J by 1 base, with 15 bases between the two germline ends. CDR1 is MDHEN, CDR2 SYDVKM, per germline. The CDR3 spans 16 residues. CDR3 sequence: CASSLTGEARSYEQYF. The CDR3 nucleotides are TGTGCCAGCAGTTTAACGGGGGAAGCGAGGTCCTACGAGCAGTACTTC. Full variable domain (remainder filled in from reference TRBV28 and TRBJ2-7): DVKVTQSSRYLVKRTGEKVFLECVQDMDHENMFWYRQDPGLGLRLIYFSYDVKMKEKGDIPEGYSVSREKKERFSLILESASTNQTSMYLCASSLTGEARSYEQYFGPGTRLTVT.

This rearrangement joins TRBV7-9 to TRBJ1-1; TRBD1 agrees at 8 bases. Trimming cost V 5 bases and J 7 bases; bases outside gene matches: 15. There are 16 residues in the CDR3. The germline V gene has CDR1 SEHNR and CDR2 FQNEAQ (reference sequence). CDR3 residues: CASSPGDRGDQIEAFF. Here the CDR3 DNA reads TGTGCCAGCAGCCCCGGCGACAGGGGCGACCAAATTGAAGCTTTCTTT.

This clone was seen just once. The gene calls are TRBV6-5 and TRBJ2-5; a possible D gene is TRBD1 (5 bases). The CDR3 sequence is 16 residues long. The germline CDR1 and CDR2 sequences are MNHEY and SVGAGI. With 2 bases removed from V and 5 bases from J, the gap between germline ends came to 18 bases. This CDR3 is CASSYDLTDLRETQYF. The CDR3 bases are TGTGCCAGCAGTTACGATTTGACAGACCTCCGGGAGACCCAGTACTTC.

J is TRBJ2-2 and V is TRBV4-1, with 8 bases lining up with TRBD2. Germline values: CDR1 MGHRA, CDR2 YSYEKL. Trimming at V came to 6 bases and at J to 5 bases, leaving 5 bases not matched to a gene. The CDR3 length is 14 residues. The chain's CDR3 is CASSLAGGTGELFF. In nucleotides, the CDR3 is TGCGCCAGCAGTCTAGCGGGTGGGACCGGGGAGCTGTTTTTT.

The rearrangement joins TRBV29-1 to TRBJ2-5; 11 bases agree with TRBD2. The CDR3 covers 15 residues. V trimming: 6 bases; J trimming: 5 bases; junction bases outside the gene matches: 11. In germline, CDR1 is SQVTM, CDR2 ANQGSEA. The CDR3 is CSVPTPLAGGETQYF. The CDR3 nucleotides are TGCAGCGTCCCAACCCCCTTAGCGGGAGGGGAGACCCAGTACTTC.